A single sample gave rise to the 13 T cell receptor beta chains below, sequenced in a study of spatial heterogeneity in lung cancer. Study results and limitations: It was found that expanded intratumoral alpha and beta TCR counts tracked tumor mutation counts.

TCRdb redid the calling of the 5' RACE reads with MiXCR, one entry per CDR3 protein. The sample contains 24,000 or so distinct CDR3 sequences, 8.8% of which appear only once. No antigens are known for them. Time point noted: sample taken at primary tumor resection. The source was lung tumor tissue, collected at surgery. These receptor sequences come from a male donor with early-stage non-small cell lung cancer.

The chain has TRBV7-2 and TRBJ2-7, with TRBD1 matching 7 bases. CDR1 and CDR2 (germline): SGHTA, FQGNSA. The CDR3 spans 14 residues. The junction had 10 bases not matched to a gene; V was cut back by 5 bases and J by 6 bases. CDR3 DNA sequence: TGTGCCAGCAGCCTAATGACAGGGATGGGCGAGCAGTACTTC. Encoded protein: CASSLMTGMGEQYF. Filled out from reference TRBV7-2 and TRBJ2-7, the complete variable domain reads GAGVSQSPSNKVTEKGKDVELRCDPISGHTALYWYRQSLGQGLEFLIYFQGNSAPDKSGLPSDRFSAERTGGSVSTLTIQRTQQEDSAVYLCASSLMTGMGEQYFGPGTRLTVT.

This clonotype was seen many times. The chain has TRBV5-1 and TRBJ1-1; D remains ambiguous. The length of the CDR3 is 13 residues. Germline CDR1 is SGHRS and CDR2 is YFSETQ. The V and J ends lost 9 bases and 1 base respectively, with 13 bases between them. The CDR3 DNA is TGCGCCACAAAAGGGATTGGGAACACTGAAGCTTTCTTT. Translating gives CATKGIGNTEAFF. Supplemented by reference TRBV5-1 and TRBJ1-1, the full variable domain reads KAGVTQTPRYLIKTRGQQVTLSCSPISGHRSVSWYQQTPGQGLQFLFEYFSETQRNKGNFPGRFSGRQFSNSRSEMNVSTLELGDSALYLCATKGIGNTEAFFGQGTRLTVV.

This clonotype occurred a few times. Written as DNA, the CDR3 is TGTGCCAGCCTGGGGGGAGCCAAAAACATTCAGTACTTC. This encodes CASLGGAKNIQYF. The chain combines TRBV2 with TRBJ2-4, with D perhaps matching TRBD2 (6 bases). The germline CDR1 and CDR2 sequences are SNHLY and FYNNEI. The CDR3 has 13 amino acids. The V end was cut by 8 bases, the J end by 0 bases, with 8 bases between.

This clonotype showed up many times. The chain combines TRBV5-1 with TRBJ2-1; 7 bases are a match to TRBD2. CDR1 and CDR2 (germline): SGHRS, YFSETQ. The CDR3 is made up of 14 amino acids. The ends lost 0 bases at V and 5 bases at J; junction bases unmatched: 2. The CDR3 DNA follows: TGCGCCAGCAGCTTGGAAGCGGGAAACAATGAGCAGTTCTTC. It specifies CASSLEAGNNEQFF.

V is TRBV28 and J is TRBJ2-4; D assignment may be TRBD1 or TRBD2 (5 bases each). This CDR3 region has 16 residues. The germline V and J ends were trimmed by 5 bases and 3 bases, with 17 bases remaining between them. Germline values: CDR1 MDHEN, CDR2 SYDVKM. Here the CDR3 DNA reads TGTGCCAGCAGTGACAGCTCTTCGGGGCGCAAAAACATTCAGTACTTC. It codes for CASSDSSSGRKNIQYF.

This clonotype was observed many times. The chain employs TRBV18 and TRBJ1-4; D is undetermined. Germline V gene data show CDR1 as KGHSH and CDR2 as LQKENI. The V and J ends lost 2 bases and 3 bases respectively, with 7 bases between them. The CDR3 spans 14 residues. The CDR3 is CASSPVRSNEKLFF. The CDR3 nucleotides are TGTGCCAGCTCACCAGTCCGGTCTAATGAAAAACTGTTTTTT.

The table lists this clonotype with many counts. J is TRBJ1-1 and V is TRBV29-1, with 7 bases matching TRBD1. V was clipped by 7 bases and J by 6 bases; unmatched bases: 5. Germline CDR1 is SQVTM and CDR2 is ANQGSEA. This CDR3 contains 11 residues. The CDR3 region is CSAIQGSEAFF. CDR3 nucleotide sequence: TGCAGCGCGATACAGGGGTCTGAAGCTTTCTTT. Combining the CDR3 with reference TRBV29-1 and TRBJ1-1 gives the whole variable domain SAVISQKPSRDICQRGTSLTIQCQVDSQVTMMFWYRQQPGQSLTLIATANQGSEATYESGFVIDKFPISRPNLTFSTLTVSNMSPEDSSIYLCSAIQGSEAFFGQGTRLTVV.

This clonotype has ten or more counts. The chain joins TRBV18 to TRBJ2-2; D is unresolved. V was cut by 6 bases and J by 0 bases, with 11 bases left in between. CDR1 and CDR2 from the germline V gene are KGHSH and LQKENI. The CDR3 runs to 15 residues. The CDR3 bases are TGTGCCAGCTCCCCAGGCTACTCGAACACCGGGGAGCTGTTTTTT. This sequence encodes CASSPGYSNTGELFF.

The table lists this clonotype with many counts. This chain connects TRBV28 to TRBJ2-1; D gene ambiguous. The CDR3 extends over 16 amino acids. V lost 3 bases and J 9 bases, leaving 21 bases between the germline ends. Germline assignment: CDR1 MDHEN and CDR2 SYDVKM. CDR3 sequence reads: CASSFPLPGLHSEQFF. In nucleotides, the CDR3 is TGTGCCAGCAGTTTCCCTCTCCCCGGGCTCCATAGTGAGCAGTTCTTC.

This clonotype was picked up many times. The rearrangement uses TRBV27 and TRBJ2-1, with TRBD1 matching over 9 bases. V was clipped by 3 bases and J by 9 bases; unmatched bases: 6. The germline gives CDR1 MNHEY, CDR2 SMNVEV (reference sequence). This CDR3 has 14 residues. CDR3 loop: CASSFWDRAGEQFF. The CDR3 DNA is TGTGCCAGCAGTTTCTGGGACAGGGCGGGTGAGCAGTTCTTC.

This sequence joins TRBV12-3 or TRBV12-4 and TRBJ2-6, with D possibly TRBD1 on 5 matching bases. This CDR3 is built from 14 residues. V shed 4 bases and J shed 1 base, with 5 bases lying between them. The CDR3 sequence is CASSYRSGANVLTF. DNA for the CDR3: TGTGCCAGCAGTTACAGGTCTGGGGCCAACGTCCTGACTTTC.

In its sample, this clonotype was seen many times. V and J are TRBV5-6 and TRBJ2-4; D uncertain. CDR3 length: 14 amino acids. CDR1 and CDR2 from the germline V gene are SGHDT and YYEEEE. Trimming left V 1 base short and J 3 bases short, with 8 bases between. CDR3 residues: CASSLSAGKNIQYF. The CDR3 DNA reads TGTGCCAGCAGCTTGTCTGCAGGCAAAAACATTCAGTACTTC.

This clonotype was observed at least ten times. This chain connects TRBV28 to TRBJ1-5; D unresolved. The V gene's germline CDR1 is MDHEN and CDR2 SYDVKM. The CDR3 covers 14 residues. V was trimmed by 5 bases and J by 11 bases, leaving 19 bases between them. The CDR3 loop reads CASSPDSYGPAQHF. CDR3 nucleotide sequence: TGTGCCAGCAGTCCTGATTCCTACGGTCCGGCCCAGCATTTT.